This TCR beta chain was obtained from a study of cytomegalovirus exposure and HLA in healthy donors. Study results and caveats: The authors reported that TCR beta sequences could predict HLA-A and HLA-B alleles. These predictions were accurate for most subjects in the first cohort. There were several of the most significant clusters that appeared linked to common viral pathogens in a later analysis. An analysis done earlier found most TCR beta V segments productive about 87% or about 30% of the time.

A remark on this clone: Its target is unknown.

PCR employed 60 Vbeta and 13 Jbeta primers. TCRdb's table, derived via immunoSEQ multiplex PCR, lists solely in-frame clones and lacks some. This listing includes about 200,000 clones. Samples came from healthy bone marrow donors. V gave up 3 bases and J gave up 4 bases, with 7 bases separating them. The CDR3 has 13 residues. Looked up from germline, CDR1 is MDHEN and CDR2 is SYDVKM. The chain is built from TRBV28 and TRBJ1-3; D unresolved. The sample consisted of PBMCs. This sequence was found in a girl aged 2-10 years in good health and CMV-seropositive. The DNA of the CDR3 is TGTGCCAGCAGTTTTGCACAGGGAAACACCATATATTTT. Amino acids: CASSFAQGNTIYF.